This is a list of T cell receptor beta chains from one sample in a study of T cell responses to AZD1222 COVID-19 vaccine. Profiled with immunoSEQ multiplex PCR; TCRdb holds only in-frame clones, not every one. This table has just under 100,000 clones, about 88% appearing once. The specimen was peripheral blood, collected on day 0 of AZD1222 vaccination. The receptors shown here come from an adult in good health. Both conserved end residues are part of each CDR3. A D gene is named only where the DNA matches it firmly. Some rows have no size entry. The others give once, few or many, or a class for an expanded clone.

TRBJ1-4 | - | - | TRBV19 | TGTGCCAGTAGTATAACAGCTTCCAGCAAGAATGAAAAACTGTTTTTT | CASSITASSKNEKLFF
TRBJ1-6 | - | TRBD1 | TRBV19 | TGTGCCAGTAGAAGGACAGGGGTCGGGAATTCACCCCTCCACTTT | CASRRTGVGNSPLHF
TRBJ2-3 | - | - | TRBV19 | TGTGCCAGTAGTCGGGACACAGATACGCAGTATTTT | CASSRDTDTQYF
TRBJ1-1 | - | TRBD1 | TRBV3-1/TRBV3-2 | TGTGCCAGCAGCCTACACGGGACAGTGAAAAACGAAGCTTTCTTT | CASSLHGTVKNEAFF
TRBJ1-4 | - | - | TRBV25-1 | TGTGCCAGCAGTGATCCCGGAGCGGAAAAACTGTTTTTT | CASSDPGAEKLFF
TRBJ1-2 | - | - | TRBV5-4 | TGTGCCAGCAGCTTGGACAAGCCTCTCCGTGATGGCTACACCTTC | CASSLDKPLRDGYTF
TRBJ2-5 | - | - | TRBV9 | TGTGCCAGCAGCGTAGATGATCTGATCTGGGAGACCCAGTACTTC | CASSVDDLIWETQYF
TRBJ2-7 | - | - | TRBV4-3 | TGCGCCAGCAGCCAAAACAGGGACTACGAGCAGTACTTC | CASSQNRDYEQYF
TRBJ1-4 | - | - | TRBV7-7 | TGTGCTAGCAGCCCAGGGCCAACAGGGGAAAAACTGTTTTTT | CASSPGPTGEKLFF
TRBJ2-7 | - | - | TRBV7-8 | TGTGCCAGCAGCGCCAGGCCCTCCCACGAGCAGTACTTC | CASSARPSHEQYF
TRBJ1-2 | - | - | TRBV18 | TGTGCCAGCTCACAGTACAGGGATCAACATGGCTACACCTTC | CASSQYRDQHGYTF
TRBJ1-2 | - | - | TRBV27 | TGTGCCAGCAGGGACAGCGTTAACTATGGCTACACCTTC | CASRDSVNYGYTF
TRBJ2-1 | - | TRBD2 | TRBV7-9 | TGTGCCAGCAGCTTAGTACACGGAGTAGCGGGGGGTTCCAATGAGCAGTTCTTC | CASSLVHGVAGGSNEQFF
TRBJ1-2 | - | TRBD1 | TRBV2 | TGTGCCAGCAGGGGACAGGGGGCAAGCTATGGCTACACCTTC | CASRGQGASYGYTF
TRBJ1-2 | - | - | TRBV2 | TGTGCCTGCCGGTCAGGGGTCATCTATGGCTACACCTTC | CACRSGVIYGYTF
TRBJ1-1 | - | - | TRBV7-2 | TGTGCCAGCAGCTTACCCGGACATTTGAACACTGAAGCTTTCTTT | CASSLPGHLNTEAFF
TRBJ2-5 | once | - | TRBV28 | TGTGCCAGCAGTCCTGGACAGCTAGAGACCCAGTACTTC | CASSPGQLETQYF
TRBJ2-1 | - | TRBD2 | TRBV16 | TGTGCCAGCAGCCCCGGGACTAGCGGGGGGGAGAGCTACAATGAGCAGTTCTTC | CASSPGTSGGESYNEQFF
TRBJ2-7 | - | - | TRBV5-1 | TGCGCCAGCAGACCAGACACGGGTAGCTCCTACGAGCAGTACTTC | CASRPDTGSSYEQYF
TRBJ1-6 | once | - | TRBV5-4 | TGTGCCAGCAGCTCCCTAAGGGGCGGATCAAATTCACCCCTCCACTTT | CASSSLRGGSNSPLHF
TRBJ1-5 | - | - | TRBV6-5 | TGTGCCATGTCTGAGGATCTGGTGAGGCCCCAGCATTTT | CAMSEDLVRPQHF
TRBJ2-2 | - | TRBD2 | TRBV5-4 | TGTGCCAGCAGCTTGGAGGTAGCGGGGGTTATCGCGAACACCGGGGAGCTGTTTTTT | CASSLEVAGVIANTGELFF
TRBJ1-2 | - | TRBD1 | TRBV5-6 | TGTGCCAGCAGCCAGGGGACAGGGGGCTATGGCTACACCTTC | CASSQGTGGYGYTF
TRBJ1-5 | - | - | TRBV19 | TGTGCCAGTAGTGTTTGGACAAATCGAGATCAGCCCCAGCATTTT | CASSVWTNRDQPQHF
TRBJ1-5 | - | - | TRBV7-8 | TGTGCCAGCAGCTCCCAGCAGGGTAATCAGCCCCAGCATTTT | CASSSQQGNQPQHF
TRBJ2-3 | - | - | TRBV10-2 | TGCGCCAGCAGGGACTTTCCTAGCACAGATACGCAGTATTTT | CASRDFPSTDTQYF
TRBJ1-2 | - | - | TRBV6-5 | TGTGCCAGCAGTAATGGATCGGGCTACACCTTC | CASSNGSGYTF
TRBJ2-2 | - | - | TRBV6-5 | TGTGCCAGCAGTTACTACAGGGACACCGGGGAGCTGTTTTTT | CASSYYRDTGELFF
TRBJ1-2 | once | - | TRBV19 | TGTGCCAGTAGTTCCAGACGGAGCGCGGATGGCTACACCTTC | CASSSRRSADGYTF
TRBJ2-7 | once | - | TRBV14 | TGTGCCAGCAGCCAAGGAATTGAGCAGTACTTC | CASSQGIEQYF
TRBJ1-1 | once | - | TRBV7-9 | TGTGCCAGCAGCGCCCGAGGAGCTGGTGAAGCTTTCTTT | CASSARGAGEAFF
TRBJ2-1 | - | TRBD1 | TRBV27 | TGTGCCAGCAGGATCGGGACAGGGTTCGATGAGCAGTTCTTC | CASRIGTGFDEQFF
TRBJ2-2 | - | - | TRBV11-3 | TGTGCCAGCCGGGCAGATAGGACCGGGGAGCTGTTTTTT | CASRADRTGELFF
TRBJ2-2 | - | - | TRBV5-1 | TGCGCCAGCAGCTCAAGCTCTACTAGCAGGGTCGGGGAGCTGTTTTTT | CASSSSSTSRVGELFF
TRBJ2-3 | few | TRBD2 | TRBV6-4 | TGTGCCAGCAGTAGCGGGGGCACAGATACGCAGTATTTT | CASSSGGTDTQYF
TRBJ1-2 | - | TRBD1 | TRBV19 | TGTGCCAGTAAATACAGGGGCAACTATGGCTACACCTTC | CASKYRGNYGYTF
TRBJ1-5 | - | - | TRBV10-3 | TGTGCCATCAGTGAGGCAGGCTATAGCAATCAGCCCCAGCATTTT | CAISEAGYSNQPQHF
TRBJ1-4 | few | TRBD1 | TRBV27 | TGTGCCAGCAGTCCCCACCGGGACAGACCAACTAATGAAAAACTGTTTTTT | CASSPHRDRPTNEKLFF
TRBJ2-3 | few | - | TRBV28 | TGTGCCAGCAGGCGTCGACAATTCACTACAGATACGCAGTATTTT | CASRRRQFTTDTQYF
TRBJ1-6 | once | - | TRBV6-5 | TGTGCCAGCAGTCAGGCCATAGGGAATAATTCACCCCTCCACTTT | CASSQAIGNNSPLHF
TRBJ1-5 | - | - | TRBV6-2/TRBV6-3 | TGTGCCAGCAGTTACAAGTGGGGGAGTCAGCCCCAGCATTTT | CASSYKWGSQPQHF
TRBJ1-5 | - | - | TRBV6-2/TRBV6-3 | TGTGCCAGCAGTTACTCTGGGATGCTTTATAGCAATCAGCCCCAGCATTTT | CASSYSGMLYSNQPQHF
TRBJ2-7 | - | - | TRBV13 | TGTGCCAGCAGCTTAGGTGGTCGGGGCGAGCAGTACTTC | CASSLGGRGEQYF
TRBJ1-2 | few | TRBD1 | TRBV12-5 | TGTGCTAGTGGTTTGGCCTCGACAGGGGGCGGTTCTGGCTACACCTTC | CASGLASTGGGSGYTF
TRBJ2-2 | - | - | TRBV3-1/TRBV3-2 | TGTGCCAGCAGCCATCTGGGGCCCGGGGAGCTGTTTTTT | CASSHLGPGELFF
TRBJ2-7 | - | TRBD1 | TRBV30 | TGTGCCTGGAACCCGGACAGGGGGCTCCACGAGCAGTACTTC | CAWNPDRGLHEQYF